This entry is about one T cell receptor (beta chain). V lost 0 bases, J lost 7 bases, and 18 bases lay in between. The CDR3 is 17 residues long. CDR1 LGHNT and CDR2 FRNRAP come from the germline V gene. This entry is derived from a study of blood T cell repertoires in COVID-19. Original processing notes: Estimation of nucleated cell counts relied on the amplification of reference gene primers. TCRdb's table, derived via immunoSEQ multiplex PCR, lists solely in-frame clones and lacks some. V, J and clone size are those of that table, while D and trimming were read from the DNA. The sample has roughly 480,000 clones, 89% seen once. Patients in Seattle were enrolled during active infection, then followed longitudinally.

This TCR derives from a man aged 18 to 30 with COVID-19, enrolled during active disease. The specimen sequenced was peripheral blood. The chain links TRBV12-5 to TRBJ1-4; possibly TRBD1 for D (6 bases). Written as DNA, the CDR3 is TGTGCTAGTGGTTTGGTACTCTCGGGACAAGCATCTGAAAAACTGTTTTTT. It translates to CASGLVLSGQASEKLFF.